Below, 24 T cell receptor beta chains from the same sample are listed, as sequenced in a study of blood T cell repertoires in COVID-19. The repertoire was sequenced with immunoSEQ multiplex PCR; TCRdb's copy has only in-frame clones and lacks some. The sample records approximately 210,000 clones, approximately 89% being singletons. The sequenced material came from peripheral blood. The receptors were sampled from a woman aged 40 to 50 with acute or convalescent COVID-19.

This chain links TRBV5-6 with TRBJ1-6; no firm D call. The CDR3 contains 16 residues. Germline V gene data show CDR1 as SGHDT and CDR2 as YYEEEE. The ends were cut back, 1 base at V and 0 bases at J, with 8 bases in the middle. This chain's CDR3 is CASSLYGSSYNSPLHF. The DNA of the CDR3 is TGTGCCAGCAGCTTGTACGGTAGCTCCTATAATTCACCCCTCCACTTT.

J is TRBJ1-2 and V is TRBV7-3; D is uncertain. The CDR3 sequence is 13 residues long. From germline, CDR1 is SGHTA and CDR2 FQGTGA. V lost 1 base to trimming and J lost 10 bases, with 13 bases between them. CDR3 in amino acids: CASSLIGADDYTF. CDR3 bases: TGTGCCAGCAGCTTAATCGGAGCGGACGACTACACCTTC. Complete variable domain (other parts from reference TRBV7-3 and TRBJ1-2): GAGVSQTPSNKVTEKGKYVELRCDPISGHTALYWYRQSLGQGPEFLIYFQGTGAADDSGLPNDRFFAVRPEGSVSTLKIQRTERGDSAVYLCASSLIGADDYTFGSGTRLTVV.

The V gene is TRBV2, the J gene TRBJ1-2, with D tentatively TRBD1 (5 bases). V was shortened by 8 bases and J by 6 bases, with 13 bases between the two germline ends. Per germline, CDR1 SNHLY and CDR2 FYNNEI. The CDR3 loop spans 12 amino acids. DNA of the CDR3: TGTGCCAGCCGGCAGGGATCAGATGGCTACACCTTC. Protein: CASRQGSDGYTF. Supplemented by reference TRBV2 and TRBJ1-2, the full variable domain reads EPEVTQTPSHQVTQMGQEVILRCVPISNHLYFYWYRQILGQKVEFLVSFYNNEISEKSEIFDDQFSVERPDGSNFTLKIRSTKLEDSAMYFCASRQGSDGYTFGSGTRLTVV.

The chain combines TRBV7-8 with TRBJ2-5, with D possibly being TRBD2 (6 bases). V lost 6 bases to trimming and J lost 4 bases, with 12 bases between them. From germline, CDR1 is SGHVS and CDR2 FQNEAQ. The CDR3 loop spans 13 amino acids. The DNA of the CDR3 is TGTGCCAGCAGGTTTGGGGGGAGAGAGACCCAGTACTTC. Its protein is CASRFGGRETQYF.

The V call is TRBV10-2, the J call TRBJ1-6, with no clear D. From germline, CDR1 is WSHSY and CDR2 SAAADI. The CDR3 spans 13 residues. V shed 3 bases and J shed 4 bases, with 4 bases lying between them. CDR3 protein: CASSDLYNSPLHF. In DNA form, the CDR3 reads TGCGCCAGCAGTGACCTTTATAATTCACCCCTCCACTTT.

This rearrangement joins TRBV11-2 to TRBJ2-2; 7 bases are shared with TRBD1. Germline V gene data show CDR1 as SGHAT and CDR2 as FQNNGV. This CDR3 is 16 amino acids long. Trimming cost V 4 bases and J 7 bases; bases outside gene matches: 12. The CDR3 region has the DNA TGTGCCAGCAGCTCCCCTTTGAGGGGGCATGGCGGGGAGCTGTTTTTT. Residues: CASSSPLRGHGGELFF.

This chain uses TRBV6-6 with TRBJ2-3; no definite D call. The CDR3 consists of 13 residues. Germline CDR1 and CDR2: MNHNY and SVGAGI (reference sequence). V lost 6 bases and J lost 1, with 8 bases in between. For the CDR3, the DNA is TGTGCCAGCAGACCCTCAGGCACAGATACGCAGTATTTT. Translated, it gives CASRPSGTDTQYF.

CDR3 coding DNA: TGTGCCTCAGAACCCGGACAGGGATCCCAGCTCTATAATTCACCCCTCCACTTT. This sequence encodes CASEPGQGSQLYNSPLHF. The chain combines TRBV30 with TRBJ1-6; TRBD1 aligns across 8 bases. This CDR3 has 18 amino acids. After removal of 7 bases from V and 3 bases from J, the junction contained 17 bases not matched to a gene. Germline-derived CDR1 and CDR2 are GTSNPN and SVGIG (reference sequence). Drawing the rest from reference TRBV30 and TRBJ1-6, the complete variable domain is SQTIHQWPATLVQPVGSPLSLECTVEGTSNPNLYWYRQAAGRGLQLLFYSVGIGQISSEVPQNLSASRPQDRQFILSSKKLLLSDSGFYLCASEPGQGSQLYNSPLHFGNGTRLTVT.

This chain uses TRBV10-1 with TRBJ2-2; D not certain. The CDR3 contains 15 residues. V dropped 0 bases and J dropped 2 bases, with 7 bases sitting between them. Germline V CDR1 and CDR2: WNHNN, SYGVQD (reference sequence). The CDR3 sequence is CASSESYGNTGELFF. CDR3 nucleotides: TGCGCCAGCAGTGAGTCGTACGGTAACACCGGGGAGCTGTTTTTT.

This chain links TRBV7-9 with TRBJ1-5; 8 bases are a match to TRBD1. This CDR3 is 15 amino acids long. V lost 5 bases and J lost 2; bases outside the gene matches: 5. The germline gives CDR1 SEHNR, CDR2 FQNEAQ (reference sequence). The CDR3 DNA reads as TGTGCCAGCAGCGCCGGACAGGGAGGCAATCAGCCCCAGCATTTT. This codes for CASSAGQGGNQPQHF.

The V gene is TRBV5-4, the J gene TRBJ1-3; D is possibly TRBD1 (6 bases). Trimming took off 3 bases at V and 1 base at J, with 14 bases between the two ends. CDR1 is SGHNT and CDR2 is YYREEE in the germline V gene (reference sequence). The CDR3 is 16 amino acids. In nucleotides, the CDR3 is TGTGCCAGCAGCTGGTCCGGGACACTTTCTGGAAACACCATATATTTT. This codes for CASSWSGTLSGNTIYF.

The chain combines TRBV3-1 (or the pseudogene TRBV3-2) with TRBJ2-3, with D possibly being TRBD1 (5 bases). Germline assignment: CDR1 LGHDT and CDR2 YNNKEL (reference sequence). This CDR3 has 15 amino acids. V gave up 1 base and J gave up 2 bases, with 10 bases separating them. In DNA form, the CDR3 reads TGTGCCAGCAGCCAAGGGCAGGGCTTCACAGATACGCAGTATTTT. Translation gives CASSQGQGFTDTQYF.

V and J are TRBV5-1 and TRBJ2-4; TRBD1 aligns across 9 bases. CDR3 length: 18 amino acids. Germline V gives CDR1 SGHRS, CDR2 YFSETQ. The V gene end was trimmed by 4 bases and the J gene end by 9 bases; junction bases not matched to a gene: 20. CDR3 sequence reads: CASSPAGTGPSPYGIQYF. The CDR3 coding sequence is TGCGCCAGCAGCCCCGCCGGGACAGGGCCTTCTCCCTATGGCATTCAGTACTTC. The variable domain in full, completed from reference TRBV5-1 and TRBJ2-4, reads KAGVTQTPRYLIKTRGQQVTLSCSPISGHRSVSWYQQTPGQGLQFLFEYFSETQRNKGNFPGRFSGRQFSNSRSEMNVSTLELGDSALYLCASSPAGTGPSPYGIQYFGAGTRLSVL.

The rearrangement uses TRBV5-8 and TRBJ1-1; D is unclear. The CDR3 extends over 15 amino acids. The V gene's germline CDR1 is SGHTS and CDR2 YDEGEE. The V end was cut by 3 bases, the J end by 5 bases, with 17 bases between. CDR3 loop: CASSSGETGWTEAFF. CDR3 DNA: TGTGCCAGCAGCTCCGGGGAGACTGGTTGGACTGAAGCTTTCTTT. The complete variable domain, with remaining parts taken from reference TRBV5-8 and TRBJ1-1, reads EAGVTQSPTHLIKTRGQQATLRCSPISGHTSVYWYQQALGLGLQFLLWYDEGEERNRGNFPPRFSGRQFPNYSSELNVNALELEDSALYLCASSSGETGWTEAFFGQGTRLTVV.

The J gene is TRBJ1-1, the V gene TRBV19, with TRBD1 matching over 7 bases. V shed 7 bases and J 0 bases; nucleotides not matched to a gene: 8. Germline CDR1 and CDR2: LNHDA and SQIVND (reference sequence). The CDR3 is 15 residues long. The CDR3 protein is CASTLTGLLNTEAFF. The CDR3 DNA follows: TGTGCCAGTACCCTGACAGGGCTCTTGAACACTGAAGCTTTCTTT.

The table lists this clone with a count of one. As DNA, the CDR3 is TGTGCCAGCTCACCGGACGGGGGAAATTACAATGAGCAGTTCTTC. Encoded protein: CASSPDGGNYNEQFF. The chain recombines TRBV18 with TRBJ2-1; TRBD2 might be the D (6 bases). Germline V CDR1 and CDR2: KGHSH, LQKENI. The CDR3 contains 15 residues. V was shortened by 3 bases and J by 4 bases, with 13 bases between the two germline ends.

The J gene is TRBJ1-6, the V gene TRBV7-9; weak D call: TRBD1 (6 bases). Deletions cut 6 bases from V and 6 bases from J, with 18 bases between. Germline CDR1 reads SEHNR; CDR2 reads FQNEAQ (reference sequence). The CDR3 extends over 16 amino acids. CDR3 in DNA: TGTGCCAGCAGTATATCCGGGGGGCTTAGTAATTCACCCCTCCACTTT. Translation: CASSISGGLSNSPLHF.

There are a few counts of this clone. The genes are TRBV19 and TRBJ1-5, with 7 bases that match TRBD1. V gave up 5 bases and J gave up 4 bases; unmatched junction bases: 8. The CDR3 has 15 amino acids. The germline CDR1 and CDR2 sequences are LNHDA and SQIVND (reference sequence). CDR3 sequence: CASSGQTGLNQPQHF. Here the CDR3 DNA reads TGTGCCAGTAGTGGACAGACAGGGCTGAATCAGCCCCAGCATTTT.

The V gene is TRBV30, the J gene TRBJ1-5; weak D call: TRBD1 (6 bases). Trimming removed 4 bases from V and 3 bases from J, with 16 bases in between. The CDR3 is 15 residues long. Per the germline V gene, CDR1 is GTSNPN and CDR2 is SVGIG (reference sequence). The CDR3 spells CAWTLPQGFNQPQHF. The CDR3 DNA is TGTGCCTGGACCTTGCCTCAGGGGTTCAATCAGCCCCAGCATTTT.

This chain links TRBV9 with TRBJ1-2; 8 bases line up with TRBD1. V shed 4 bases and J 6 bases; nucleotides not matched to a gene: 8. This CDR3 is 14 amino acids long. Germline values: CDR1 SGDLS, CDR2 YYNGEE. The DNA for the CDR3 is TGTGCCAGCAGCAAACAGGGGGAAGGGGATGGCTACACCTTC. Encoded protein: CASSKQGEGDGYTF. Based on the CDR3 plus reference TRBV9 and TRBJ1-2, the full variable domain is DSGVTQTPKHLITATGQRVTLRCSPRSGDLSVYWYQQSLDQGLQFLIQYYNGEERAKGNILERFSAQQFPDLHSELNLSSLELGDSALYFCASSKQGEGDGYTFGSGTRLTVV.

This rearrangement joins TRBV12-3 or TRBV12-4 to TRBJ1-3, with unresolved D. This CDR3 has 13 amino acids. Trimming left V 6 bases short and J 0 bases short, with 6 bases between. The CDR3 nucleotides are TGTGCCAGCAGACTTAGCTCTGGAAACACCATATATTTT. It yields the protein CASRLSSGNTIYF.

The CDR3 is CASSFGTGGEKLFF. As DNA, the CDR3 is TGTGCCAGCAGTTTTGGGACAGGGGGAGAAAAACTGTTTTTT. The V and J genes are TRBV27 and TRBJ1-4, with 11 bases that match TRBD1. There are 14 residues in the CDR3. CDR1 is MNHEY and CDR2 is SMNVEV in the germline V gene (reference sequence). Trimming cost V 3 bases and J 8 bases; bases outside gene matches: 2. The whole variable domain, remainder taken from reference TRBV27 and TRBJ1-4, is EAQVTQNPRYLITVTGKKLTVTCSQNMNHEYMSWYRQDPGLGLRQIYYSMNVEVTDKGDVPEGYKVSRKEKRNFPLILESPSPNQTSLYFCASSFGTGGEKLFFGSGTQLSVL.

The chain carries TRBV3-1 (or the pseudogene TRBV3-2) and TRBJ2-5; 11 nucleotides agree with TRBD2. Trimming cost V 1 base and J 4 bases; bases outside gene matches: 8. Germline V gene sequence: CDR1 LGHDT, CDR2 YNNKEL (reference sequence). The CDR3 sequence is 17 residues long. The CDR3 loop reads CASSQGLAGGHRETQYF. The CDR3 DNA is TGTGCCAGCAGCCAAGGGTTAGCGGGGGGGCATCGAGAGACCCAGTACTTC.

The V gene is TRBV5-1, the J gene TRBJ2-3; D possibly corresponds to TRBD1 (6 bases). This CDR3 region has 16 residues. Germline loops: CDR1 SGHRS, CDR2 YFSETQ. V was clipped by 4 bases and J by 2 bases, with 17 bases between them. The CDR3, as DNA: TGCGCCAGCAGCATAACAGGGAATGGGGACACAGATACGCAGTATTTT. Protein: CASSITGNGDTDTQYF.